The rows below give T cell receptor beta chains drawn from one sample of a study of radiotherapy plus CTLA-4 blockade in lung cancer. Sequencing was performed with immunoSEQ multiplex PCR; in TCRdb, only in-frame clones are kept and a portion is missing. Of 95,000 to 150,000 clones in the sample, about nine tenths are singletons; the top ten hold about 7%. The specimen was peripheral blood, collected from a patient treated with radiotherapy plus ipilimumab. All receptors derive from a human donor with non-small cell lung cancer that progressed on radiotherapy plus ipilimumab. The CDR3 runs from the conserved cysteine through the conserved F or W. D genes are given only for firm matches. The size of a clone is reported for some rows only, either as once, few or many, or as a class for expanded clones.

TRBV30	.	TRBJ2-2	.	CAWSRTGRNTGELFF	TGTGCCTGGAGCCGGACGGGAAGGAACACCGGGGAGCTGTTTTTT
TRBV28	.	TRBJ2-6	TRBD1	CASSRQGTGANVLTF	TGTGCCAGCAGCCGACAGGGAACCGGGGCCAACGTCCTGACTTTC
TRBV27	.	TRBJ2-6	.	CASSLSPGANVLTF	TGTGCCAGCAGTTTATCCCCTGGGGCCAACGTCCTGACTTTC
TRBV27	.	TRBJ1-1	.	CATGTRSTEAFF	TGTGCCACCGGAACCCGAAGCACTGAAGCTTTCTTT
TRBV5-1	.	TRBJ2-5	TRBD1	CASSDDRGRQETQYF	TGCGCCAGCAGCGATGACAGGGGGAGGCAAGAGACCCAGTACTTC
TRBV6-5	.	TRBJ1-1	.	CASSYSNGQGAFF	TGTGCCAGCAGTTACTCTAATGGCCAGGGAGCTTTCTTT
TRBV7-9	few	TRBJ1-5	.	CASSLQGVGQPQHF	TGTGCCAGCAGCCTCCAGGGAGTGGGGCAGCCCCAGCATTTT
TRBV19	.	TRBJ1-2	.	CATSTRRRGYTF	TGTGCCACCTCCACCCGCCGTCGTGGCTACACCTTC
TRBV29-1	.	TRBJ1-2	.	CSARDTDGYTF	TGCAGCGCCAGGGACACTGATGGCTACACCTTC
TRBV5-1	.	TRBJ2-7	TRBD2	CASSLASGSYEQYF	TGCGCCAGCAGCTTGGCTAGCGGCTCCTACGAGCAGTACTTC
TRBV5-6	.	TRBJ1-1	TRBD1	CASSWGWTGAGTEAFF	TGTGCCAGCAGCTGGGGGTGGACAGGGGCAGGTACTGAAGCTTTCTTT
TRBV18	.	TRBJ2-7	TRBD2	CASSAPSRGGYEQYF	TGTGCCAGCTCCGCACCGTCTCGGGGGGGCTACGAGCAGTACTTC
TRBV7-8	.	TRBJ2-2	.	CASSLGAPGELFF	TGTGCCAGCAGCTTAGGGGCCCCGGGGGAGCTGTTTTTT
TRBV27	once	TRBJ2-3	TRBD2	CASSVLLATTDTQYF	TGTGCCAGCAGTGTCCTACTAGCGACTACAGATACGCAGTATTTT
TRBV29-1	.	TRBJ2-1	TRBD2	CSVTMKASGRNEQFF	TGCAGCGTTACTATGAAGGCTAGCGGGAGAAATGAGCAGTTCTTC
TRBV18	.	TRBJ1-3	TRBD1	CASSTYRGTVGNTIYF	TGTGCCAGCTCTACCTATCGAGGGACAGTAGGAAACACCATATATTTT
TRBV7-6	once	TRBJ2-1	TRBD2	CASSSLAGVSVRNEQFF	TGTGCCAGCAGCTCGCTAGCGGGAGTGTCAGTCAGGAATGAGCAGTTCTTC
TRBV5-1	.	TRBJ1-1	TRBD1	CASSLEGGAQDTEAFF	TGCGCCAGCAGCTTGGAAGGGGGCGCCCAGGACACTGAAGCTTTCTTT
TRBV10-3	few	TRBJ2-7	TRBD2	CAISPTSGAAEQYF	TGTGCCATCAGCCCGACTAGCGGAGCGGCGGAGCAGTACTTC
TRBV5-1	.	TRBJ2-1	.	CASARDSYPNEQFF	TGCGCCAGCGCCCGGGACTCTTACCCCAATGAGCAGTTCTTC
TRBV10-2	.	TRBJ2-3	.	CASSASRAGEYF	TGCGCCAGCAGTGCCTCGCGGGCAGGAGAGTATTTT
TRBV5-1	.	TRBJ1-1	.	CASRFSGENTEAFF	TGCGCCAGCAGATTCAGTGGGGAGAACACTGAAGCTTTCTTT
TRBV18	.	TRBJ2-3	.	CASSPGLTDTQYF	TGTGCCAGCTCACCTGGACTGACAGATACGCAGTATTTT
TRBV19	.	TRBJ2-7	TRBD1	CASSPPGTDLYEQYF	TGTGCCAGTAGTCCCCCCGGGACAGATCTCTACGAGCAGTACTTC
TRBV5-6	.	TRBJ2-7	.	CASSLVGAGASLEQYF	TGTGCCAGCAGCTTGGTGGGAGCGGGCGCCTCCTTGGAGCAGTACTTC
TRBV5-1	.	TRBJ2-7	TRBD2	CASSAGLAAEQYF	TGCGCCAGCAGCGCGGGACTAGCGGCCGAGCAGTACTTC
TRBV5-4	few	TRBJ2-7	.	CASSLQGYEQYF	TGTGCCAGCAGCTTACAGGGCTACGAGCAGTACTTC
TRBV7-3	.	TRBJ2-5	TRBD2	CASSSGLAPTETQYF	TGTGCCAGCAGCTCGGGACTAGCGCCTACCGAGACCCAGTACTTC
TRBV11-2	.	TRBJ2-1	.	CASSLGISYNEQFF	TGTGCCAGCAGCTTAGGGATCTCCTACAATGAGCAGTTCTTC
TRBV11-2	.	TRBJ1-2	.	CASSSSEVGYTF	TGTGCCAGCAGCTCGTCAGAGGTTGGCTACACCTTC
TRBV19	.	TRBJ1-5	TRBD1	CASRLSPHGTANQPQHF	TGTGCCAGTAGACTCTCCCCCCACGGGACAGCAAATCAGCCCCAGCATTTT
TRBV19	.	TRBJ1-5	.	CASSYREGNQPQHF	TGTGCCAGTAGTTACAGGGAGGGGAATCAGCCCCAGCATTTT
TRBV6-1	.	TRBJ1-2	.	CASSETAGRINYGYTF	TGTGCCAGCAGTGAAACGGCAGGCCGGATCAACTATGGCTACACCTTC
TRBV12-5	.	TRBJ2-7	.	CASGLIRVGLYEQYF	TGTGCTAGTGGTTTGATAAGGGTAGGCCTCTACGAGCAGTACTTC
TRBV6-1	.	TRBJ1-3	.	CASSDGSGNTIYF	TGTGCCAGCAGTGACGGCTCTGGAAACACCATATATTTT
TRBV5-1	.	TRBJ2-5	TRBD2	CASSSLTSDPQYF	TGCGCCAGCAGCTCATTGACTAGCGATCCCCAGTACTTC
TRBV5-1	.	TRBJ2-1	TRBD2	CASNQGGPQNEQFF	TGCGCCAGCAATCAGGGAGGGCCCCAAAATGAGCAGTTCTTC
TRBV6-6	.	TRBJ2-7	.	CASSYSRELVVEYF	TGTGCCAGCAGTTACTCGAGGGAACTAGTTGTAGAGTACTTC
TRBV6-1	.	TRBJ1-2	.	CACMLSTGPLGYTF	TGTGCCTGCATGCTTTCGACAGGACCCTTGGGCTACACCTTC
TRBV5-4	.	TRBJ2-3	.	CASSLGGDTDTQYF	TGTGCCAGCAGCTTGGGCGGGGACACAGATACGCAGTATTTT
TRBV5-4	once	TRBJ2-3	TRBD2	CASRFGLAETDTQYF	TGTGCCAGCAGATTTGGACTAGCAGAAACGGATACGCAGTATTTT
TRBV7-9	.	TRBJ1-4	.	CASSFGGTNEKLFF	TGTGCCAGCAGCTTTGGGGGGACTAATGAAAAACTGTTTTTT
TRBV20-1	.	TRBJ2-5	.	CSAGDIQTQYF	TGCAGTGCAGGGGACATCCAAACCCAGTACTTC
TRBV27	.	TRBJ2-3	.	CASSLSTAVRDTQYF	TGTGCCAGCAGTTTATCCACAGCAGTCAGAGATACGCAGTATTTT
TRBV2	.	TRBJ2-1	TRBD2	CASSSRLAGSYNEQFF	TGTGCCAGCAGCTCACGACTAGCGGGATCCTACAATGAGCAGTTCTTC
TRBV30	.	TRBJ2-3	TRBD2	CAWGAGVWTDTQYF	TGTGCCTGGGGAGCGGGAGTTTGGACAGATACGCAGTATTTT
TRBV10-3	.	TRBJ2-7	TRBD2	CAISDSSGIYEQYF	TGTGCCATCAGTGATTCTAGCGGGATCTACGAGCAGTACTTC
TRBV18	.	TRBJ2-7	.	CASSPPRGIYEQYF	TGTGCCAGCTCACCACCACGGGGTATCTACGAGCAGTACTTC
TRBV5-1	.	TRBJ1-3	.	CASSRDGHTVGMVNTIYF	TGCGCCAGCAGCCGGGACGGACACACAGTGGGGATGGTAAACACCATATATTTT
TRBV6-1	.	TRBJ1-3	TRBD1	CASRPPGGPAIYF	TGTGCCAGCAGACCCCCAGGGGGCCCCGCCATATATTTT
TRBV2	.	TRBJ1-5	TRBD1	CASSGRDRDLRGNQPQHF	TGTGCCAGCAGTGGCCGGGACAGGGACCTGCGGGGCAATCAGCCCCAGCATTTT
TRBV29-1	.	TRBJ2-5	TRBD1	CSVTTGTETQYF	TGCAGCGTGACGACAGGGACGGAGACCCAGTACTTC
TRBV4-2	.	TRBJ2-2	TRBD2	CASSSGLAGELFF	TGTGCCAGCAGCAGCGGACTAGCAGGGGAGCTGTTTTTT
TRBV28	.	TRBJ2-7	.	CASSPTSRAYEQYF	TGTGCCAGCAGCCCCACTAGTCGGGCCTACGAGCAGTACTTC
TRBV7-2	.	TRBJ1-5	TRBD1	CASGFGRDRPYSNQPQHF	TGTGCCAGCGGCTTTGGCCGGGACAGACCTTATAGCAATCAGCCCCAGCATTTT
TRBV18	.	TRBJ2-1	.	CASSPERQGLFYNEQFF	TGTGCCAGCTCACCTGAACGGCAGGGCCTTTTCTACAATGAGCAGTTCTTC
TRBV18	.	TRBJ2-4	TRBD2	CASSPMELAGLNIQYF	TGTGCCAGCTCACCTATGGAACTAGCGGGACTGAACATTCAGTACTTC